This T cell receptor beta chain was profiled in a study of cytomegalovirus exposure and HLA in healthy donors. Study-wide findings and caveats: Rates of TCR association differed by HLA locus in a later analysis, with DRB1 highest and HLA-C lowest. The productive fraction for most TCR beta V segments was about 90% or about 30% in an earlier analysis. Common viral pathogens seemed to be connected with several of the most significant clusters, according to a later analysis. In a later analysis, most CMV-associated TCR beta chains appeared HLA-restricted.

About this clone: Its specificity is unknown.

Use of 60 Vbeta and 13 Jbeta primers characterized the PCR. Only in-frame clones appear in the TCRdb table, and some are missing; sequencing was by immunoSEQ multiplex PCR. The sample consists of more than 95,000 clones, around 10% of them appearing once. V lost 3 bases and J lost 3, with 14 bases in between. The CDR3 length is 15 residues. Germline-derived CDR1 and CDR2 are SGHTA and FQGNSA. The chain employs TRBV7-2 and TRBJ1-1; the D gene is possibly TRBD1 (5 bases). The sequence was obtained from a man aged 35 to 55 in good health and CMV-seropositive. The sample comprised PBMCs. The CDR3 spells CASSFQGPQYTEAFF. The DNA for the CDR3 is TGTGCCAGCAGCTTCCAGGGCCCCCAGTACACTGAAGCTTTCTTT.